This T cell receptor beta chain was recovered during a study of CXCR3-negative and CXCR3-positive naive CD8 T cells (dated by TCRdb to between 2017 and 2020). Describing the broader study: In total, about 140 million TRB reads were obtained, or roughly 1.5 +/- 0.3 million reads per library. Diversity and physicochemical repertoire analyses were performed on 11 donors pooled from two independent experiments. The TRBV-TRBJ cluster analysis covered naive subsets from five or six donors and memory cells from 3 donors.

The paper as a whole reports these results and caveats: Within the same donor, TRBV-TRBJ usage looked similar between naive CXCR3-negative and CXCR3-positive cells, but memory cells had distinct patterns. CXCR3 expression partially decreased after cryopreservation, so most assays used freshly isolated PBMCs. Both naive subsets had comparably high repertoire diversity, while memory CD8+ T cells had much lower repertoire diversity. Because surface CD5, which is linked to self-reactivity in mice, was comparable between the naive subsets, TCR interaction strength was also inferred from the physicochemical properties of TRB CDR3s. Compared with CXCR3-negative naive cells, CXCR3-positive naive cells had TRB CDR3s with higher hydrophobicity (lower Kidera factor 4), lower energy, and higher strength and volume indices.

Measured from the cysteine to the phenylalanine, the CDR3 is 14 residues long. No DNA is listed. Sequenced on a NextSeq 550. The Human TCR Profiling Kit (MiLaboratory) was used to prepare UMI-labeled 5' RACE TRB cDNA libraries. The full amount of extracted RNA was used for cDNA synthesis, and the full amount of resulting cDNA was used for PCR amplification. Libraries were prepared in parallel using an identical number of PCR cycles. In the paper's pipeline: With a requirement of at least two reads per UMI, MIGEC and MiXCR extracted about 50,000 +/- 10,000 unique UMI-labeled TRB cDNA molecules per library. An average of 40,000 +/- 10,000 functional in-frame TRB CDR3 nucleotide clonotypes without stop codons was found per library. Diversity metrics, including normalized Shannon-Wiener and Chao1, were computed in VDJtools after downsampling to 5000 UMI-labeled TRB molecules per sample. Clonotype-size-weighted physicochemical properties of the central five CDR3 residues (interaction energy, strength, volume and Kidera factor 4) were computed in VDJtools. After the reads were reprocessed by TCRdb, one entry was made per CDR3 protein sequence, with no DNA. The V and J calls here are based on TCRdb, not the publication. This sample's clone table shows 100,000 to 150,000 distinct CDR3 sequences. Of the sample, approximately 0.29% falls within the top ten clones.

Remarks on this clonotype: Its binding antigen is unknown.

For every CD8+ T cell subset, approximately 300,000 cells were flow-sorted straight into RLT lysis buffer, and each subset was sorted in triplicate. Naive CD8+ T cells were defined stringently as CD45RO-CCR7+CD27+CD95- to exclude memory contaminants. Peripheral blood mononuclear cells were isolated from buffy coats by standard density gradient centrifugation. Naive CXCR3-negative and CXCR3-positive CD8+ T cells were flow-sorted using a FACSAria III. Total RNA was extracted from sorted cells with an RNeasy Mini Kit. The chain couples TRBV12-3 or TRBV12-4 to TRBJ2-2; TCRdb selects TRBD1, and the lack of DNA leaves this call unchecked. This clonotype originated in a human donor in good health. Some clones in this sample may be carry-over from other donors' samples. The specimen was naive CXCR3- CD8+ T cells from blood. The sample's cell subset or site, from its label and the paper: CD45RO-CCR7+CD27+CD95- naive CD8+ T cells lacking CXCR3 (TNR3-). The CDR3 protein sequence reads: CASTQGHPTGELFF.